This paragraph reports one T cell receptor (beta chain). Its antigen is undetermined. V lost 4 bases to trimming and J lost 2 bases, with 14 bases between them. CDR1 is MGHDK, CDR2 SYGVNS, per germline. The CDR3 has 15 residues. The sample is drawn from a study of cytomegalovirus exposure and HLA in healthy donors. The PCR contained 60 Vbeta and 13 Jbeta primers. Assay: immunoSEQ multiplex PCR; the TCRdb copy retains only in-frame clones and omits some. The sample contains more than 95,000 clones, around 76% of which appear only once. Overall study findings and caveats: In a later analysis, V- and J-gene trimming of beta chains associated with a DCLRE1C missense variant, replicated independently. In vitro testing confirmed a few CMV-associated chains as specific for CMV antigens.

The receptor's source is a man aged 35 to 55 in good health and CMV-seropositive. The material sequenced was PBMCs. The chain carries TRBV25-1 and TRBJ2-5, with D unresolved. DNA for the CDR3: TGTGCCAGCAGTGGCTACTTGCGTTCTCAAGAGACCCAGTACTTC. It specifies CASSGYLRSQETQYF.